These T cell receptor beta chains were read from a single sample in a study of identical twins. A single record per CDR3 protein comes from TCRdb applying MiXCR to the 5' RACE reads. The table shows roughly 710,000 distinct CDR3 sequences, with less than 7% occurring only once. Sequencing used naive T cells sorted from blood. These receptor sequences come from a young man in good health. Both conserved end residues are part of each CDR3. D genes are given only for firm matches. Expanded clones get a size class; other rows say once, few or many, or leave the size out.

len	j_gene	v_gene	abundance	d_gene	CDR3nt	CDR3aa
14	TRBJ2-5	TRBV5-1	few	NA	TGCGCCAGCAGCTTGGGCAGGGACCAAGAGACCCAGTACTTC	CASSLGRDQETQYF
14	TRBJ2-5	TRBV20-1	few	NA	TGCAGTGCTAGTATTAACGATATAGGCGAGACCCAGTACTTC	CSASINDIGETQYF
18	TRBJ1-4	TRBV5-1	NA	TRBD1	TGCGCCAGCAGCCTAGAACCGGACAGGGGATCGACTAATGAAAAACTGTTTTTT	CASSLEPDRGSTNEKLFF
13	TRBJ2-5	TRBV7-2	many	TRBD1	TGTGCCAGCAGCACGGACAGGTCGGAGACCCAGTACTTC	CASSTDRSETQYF
11	TRBJ2-4	TRBV12-3/TRBV12-4	many	NA	TGTGCCAGCTCCAAGGAGTACATTCAGTACTTC	CASSKEYIQYF
13	TRBJ1-5	TRBV30	NA	TRBD1	TGTGCCTGGAGTGTACAGGGGGTTCAGCCCCAGCATTTT	CAWSVQGVQPQHF
14	TRBJ2-5	TRBV27	NA	NA	TGTGCCAGCAGTCCCCAGACTAGATCAGAGACCCAGTACTTC	CASSPQTRSETQYF
15	TRBJ2-1	TRBV15	NA	NA	TGTGCCACCAGCAGAGATCCAGCGGTATACAATGAGCAGTTCTTC	CATSRDPAVYNEQFF
13	TRBJ2-5	TRBV5-8	many	TRBD2	TGTGCCAGCACCATAGCGGGAGCCCCAACCCAGTACTTC	CASTIAGAPTQYF
12	TRBJ2-1	TRBV7-3	many	NA	TGTGCCAGCAGCCAATACGGGGGTGAGCAGTTCTTC	CASSQYGGEQFF
16	TRBJ2-2	TRBV7-9	many	NA	TGTGCCAGCAGCTTATTCCCCGGGGAGATGTACGGGGAGCTGTTTTTT	CASSLFPGEMYGELFF
12	TRBJ2-1	TRBV12-3/TRBV12-4	many	TRBD1	TGTGCCAGCAGTTTAGGTGCGACAGGGGAGTTCTTC	CASSLGATGEFF
16	TRBJ2-2	TRBV4-2	few	NA	TGTGCCAGCAGCCAACTTAGGGACACATACACCGGGGAGCTGTTTTTT	CASSQLRDTYTGELFF
14	TRBJ2-1	TRBV20-1	many	TRBD2	TGCAGTGCCCGGGGACTAGGACCCCTTAATGAGCAGTTCTTC	CSARGLGPLNEQFF
14	TRBJ2-3	TRBV7-2	NA	NA	TGTGCCAGCAAACTCCGACTAGAAGCTCTTACGCAGTATTTT	CASKLRLEALTQYF
18	TRBJ2-3	TRBV12-3/TRBV12-4	NA	TRBD2	TGTGCCAGCAGTGGGACTAGCGGGAGGGCCGATGGTACAGATACGCAGTATTTT	CASSGTSGRADGTDTQYF
17	TRBJ2-7	TRBV21-1	many	NA	TGTGCCAGCAGCAAAGACCCGAGCGGGAGGTACTCCTACGAGCAGTACTTC	CASSKDPSGRYSYEQYF
16	TRBJ2-4	TRBV4-3	many	NA	TGCGCCAGCAGCCAAGTTGTCAGGTCGGGAGTGGACATTCAGTACTTC	CASSQVVRSGVDIQYF
13	TRBJ2-4	TRBV19	NA	NA	TGTGCCAGTTGGGACAAACAAAAAGTCATTCAGTACTTC	CASWDKQKVIQYF